The 30 T cell receptor beta chains listed next were all sequenced from one sample in a study of blood T cells in healthy people across ages. Primed by a sample-barcoded 5' primer and a J-beta primer mix, a second PCR proceeded for roughly 6 to 12 cycles. TCRdb recomputed calls from the 5' RACE reads with MiXCR, one row per CDR3 protein. Found here are some 760,000 distinct CDR3 sequences, roughly 25% of them singletons; the top ten hold under 9.5%. These sequences were also reported in another study, on T cells of mothers and their children.

Input material: blood. The receptors were sampled from a boy between 10 and 17 years old in good health.

This clonotype was seen a few times. The chain employs TRBV21-1 and TRBJ2-7; the table's TRBD2 call for D was not verified on the DNA. TRBV21-1 constitutes a pseudogene. CDR3 size: 16 residues. The CDR3 loop is CASSKAGDCRTYEQYF. DNA of the CDR3: TGTGCCAGCAGCAAAGCCGGGGACTGCCGGACCTACGAGCAGTACTTC.

On this clonotype itself: One end of the junction does not line up with germline, which may come from a read error. The chain employs TRBV7-2 and TRBJ2-1, with TRBD2 matching over 10 bases. The germline gives CDR1 SGHTA, CDR2 FQGNSA. The CDR3 is 14 amino acids. CDR3: CASSYSSGGPNLVF. The DNA of the CDR3 is TGTGCCAGCAGCTACTCTAGCGGGGGACCAAACCTGGTCTTC.

This clonotype was recorded a few times. The V call is TRBV29-1, the J call TRBJ2-7, with D tentatively TRBD1 (5 bases). CDR1 is SQVTM, CDR2 ANQGSEA, per germline. CDR3 length equals 12 residues. V lost 7 bases and J lost 6, with 16 bases in between. The CDR3 bases are TGCAGCGCCGTGACAGCAGGGCGCGAGCAGTACTTC. It translates to CSAVTAGREQYF.

This clonotype occurred a few times. The chain joins TRBV7-2 to TRBJ2-7, with no clear D. V lost 5 bases and J lost 2, with 16 bases in between. Germline V lookup: CDR1 SGHTA, CDR2 FQGNSA. The CDR3 runs 15 residues. In nucleotides, the CDR3 is TGTGCCAGCAGCCCAATCTTGGGTAGGGCCTACGAGCAGTACTTC. Protein: CASSPILGRAYEQYF.

This clonotype has more than one count but fewer than ten. The chain carries TRBV12-3 or TRBV12-4 and TRBJ2-5; no firm D call. V dropped 3 bases and J dropped 7 bases, with 9 bases sitting between them. This CDR3 region has 12 residues. DNA for the CDR3: TGTGCCAGCAGTTTGGATTTCCCGACCCAGTACTTC. This translates into CASSLDFPTQYF.

This chain uses TRBV5-1 with TRBJ2-6; D is ambiguous. Trimming stripped 0 bases from V and 1 base from J, with 8 bases between. The CDR3 is 16 amino acids. Germline CDR1 reads SGHRS; CDR2 reads YFSETQ. The CDR3 is CASSLGTISGANVLTF. CDR3 nucleotide sequence: TGCGCCAGCAGCTTGGGGACGATTTCTGGGGCCAACGTCCTGACTTTC.

This sequence joins TRBV9 and TRBJ1-4; TRBD1 aligns across 7 bases. The J segment lost 0 bases and the V segment lost 3 bases, leaving 5 bases of the junction unmatched. Germline CDR1 reads SGDLS; CDR2 reads YYNGEE. This CDR3 is 16 amino acids long. CDR3 region: CASSARDRPTNEKLFF. The DNA for the CDR3 is TGTGCCAGCAGCGCCCGGGACAGACCAACTAATGAAAAACTGTTTTTT. Full variable domain (remainder filled in from reference TRBV9 and TRBJ1-4): DSGVTQTPKHLITATGQRVTLRCSPRSGDLSVYWYQQSLDQGLQFLIQYYNGEERAKGNILERFSAQQFPDLHSELNLSSLELGDSALYFCASSARDRPTNEKLFFGSGTQLSVL.

V gene TRBV28 combines with J gene TRBJ2-5; D gene unclear. The CDR3 covers 13 residues. Germline V gene sequence: CDR1 MDHEN, CDR2 SYDVKM. Trimming left V 2 bases short and J 5 bases short, with 9 bases between. The CDR3 coding sequence is TGTGCCAGCAGTTTACCCGGCCCGGAGACCCAGTACTTC. This translates into CASSLPGPETQYF.

This chain links TRBV20-1 with TRBJ1-1, with D possibly matching TRBD1 (6 bases). V was pared by 3 bases and J by 4 bases, with 12 bases between. This CDR3 has 13 amino acids. CDR1 DFQATT and CDR2 SNEGSKA come from the germline V gene (reference sequence). The CDR3 sequence is CSASVGASTEAFF. In DNA form, the CDR3 reads TGCAGTGCTAGTGTGGGGGCATCCACTGAAGCTTTCTTT.

The sample holds a few counts of this clonotype. The chain joins TRBV4-1 to TRBJ2-3; 10 bases are shared with TRBD2. The CDR3 is made up of 17 amino acids. The ends lost 5 bases at V and 3 bases at J; junction bases unmatched: 11. Germline loops: CDR1 MGHRA, CDR2 YSYEKL. CDR3 sequence reads: CASSSQALAGDTDTQYF. Here the CDR3 DNA reads TGCGCCAGCAGCTCCCAGGCTCTAGCGGGAGATACAGATACGCAGTATTTT.

The V and J genes are TRBV28 and TRBJ2-7; D gene unclear. Trimming took off 7 bases at V and 1 base at J, with 8 bases between the two ends. CDR3 size: 12 residues. Germline values: CDR1 MDHEN, CDR2 SYDVKM. DNA for the CDR3: TGTGCCAGCATGAAGTTGTCCTACGAGCAGTACTTC. It codes for CASMKLSYEQYF.

For the CDR3, the DNA is TGTGCCATCAGTAGAACCGGGACAGGGTCACAAGAGACCCAGTACTTC. Translating it yields CAISRTGTGSQETQYF. The chain couples TRBV10-3 to TRBJ2-5, with 9 bases fitting TRBD1. CDR1 is ENHRY, CDR2 SYGVKD, per germline. CDR3 length equals 16 residues. The ends lost 5 bases at V and 2 bases at J; junction bases unmatched: 9.

The rearrangement links TRBV7-9 to TRBJ2-6; D may be TRBD2 (6 bases). The CDR3 extends over 16 amino acids. Between the trimmed V and J ends, which lost 5 bases and 0 bases, there was a span of 11 bases. The germline V gene encodes CDR1 SEHNR and CDR2 FQNEAQ (reference sequence). The CDR3 is CASSPGTHSGANVLTF. CDR3 bases: TGTGCCAGCAGCCCAGGGACTCACTCTGGGGCCAACGTCCTGACTTTC.

This chain links TRBV10-3 with TRBJ2-5; 8 nucleotides agree with TRBD1. After removal of 0 bases from V and 5 bases from J, the junction contained 11 bases not matched to a gene. The CDR3 runs to 17 residues. CDR1 is ENHRY and CDR2 is SYGVKD in the germline V gene. CDR3: CAISESMGRGLEETQYF. DNA for the CDR3: TGTGCCATCAGTGAGTCGATGGGCAGGGGGCTGGAGGAGACCCAGTACTTC.

The gene calls are TRBV6-2 or TRBV6-3 and TRBJ2-3, with D possibly TRBD2 on 7 matching bases. The CDR3 loop spans 17 amino acids. CDR1 and CDR2 (germline): MNHEY, SVGEGT. V lost 2 bases, J lost 4 bases, and 19 bases lay in between. CDR3 region: CASSYTLAGAWADTQYF. The CDR3 DNA reads TGTGCCAGCAGTTACACGTTGGCGGGGGCTTGGGCAGATACGCAGTATTTT.

The chain is built from TRBV28 and TRBJ2-3; no firm D call. Trimming removed 6 bases at V and 0 bases at J, with 4 bases between. Looked up from germline, CDR1 is MDHEN and CDR2 is SYDVKM. CDR3 length: 12 residues. The chain's CDR3 is CASRMSTDTQYF. The DNA of the CDR3 is TGTGCCAGCAGAATGAGCACAGATACGCAGTATTTT.

Here the CDR3 reads CATSKSSGFTDTQYF. CDR3 bases: TGTGCCACCAGCAAATCTAGCGGGTTCACAGATACGCAGTATTTT. The V gene is TRBV15, the J gene TRBJ2-3; 8 bases map to TRBD2. Per germline, CDR1 LNHNV and CDR2 YYDKDF (reference sequence). The CDR3 covers 15 residues. V was pared by 4 bases and J by 2 bases, with 5 bases of the junction left unmatched. The whole variable domain, filled in from reference TRBV15 and TRBJ2-3, reads DAMVIQNPRYQVTQFGKPVTLSCSQTLNHNVMYWYQQKSSQAPKLLFHYYDKDFNNEADTPDNFQSRRPNTSFCFLDIRSPGLGDTAMYLCATSKSSGFTDTQYFGPGTRLTVL.

The rearrangement joins TRBV29-1 to TRBJ1-1; D remains unclear. Trimming took off 4 bases at V and 10 bases at J, with 16 bases between the two ends. The V gene's germline CDR1 is SQVTM and CDR2 ANQGSEA. The CDR3 has 12 amino acids. CDR3 nucleotides: TGCAGCGTTGCACCGAAGTCAAAAGGAGCTTTCTTT. Encoded protein: CSVAPKSKGAFF.

This rearrangement joins TRBV29-1 to TRBJ2-5; D is ambiguous. The end of the DNA is better explained by TRBJ2-1, so the J call may be wrong. Germline V gene data show CDR1 as SQVTM and CDR2 as ANQGSEA. This CDR3 is built from 12 residues. CDR3 sequence reads: CSVVSKYNEQFF. In DNA form, the CDR3 reads TGCAGCGTTGTTTCAAAGTACAATGAGCAGTTCTTC.

This clonotype has a handful of counts. The V gene is TRBV6-1, the J gene TRBJ1-1, with 8 nucleotides matching TRBD1. The CDR3 extends over 17 amino acids. Germline V gene sequence: CDR1 MNHNS, CDR2 SASEGT. The V gene end was trimmed by 6 bases and the J gene end by 5 bases; junction bases not matched to a gene: 17. The CDR3 nucleotides read TGTGCCAGCAGATCTCCTTTCCTGGACAGGGTGTATACTGAAGCTTTCTTT. Protein: CASRSPFLDRVYTEAFF.

This clonotype was seen just once. The gene calls are TRBV9 and TRBJ1-1; D gene ambiguous. Germline V gives CDR1 SGDLS, CDR2 YYNGEE. Trimming pared 0 bases from V and 0 bases from J, leaving 12 bases between. The CDR3 has 16 residues. The CDR3 coding sequence is TGTGCCAGCAGCGTAGACCCAGCAGGAGTGAACACTGAAGCTTTCTTT. As protein: CASSVDPAGVNTEAFF.

The chain uses TRBV6-5 and TRBJ2-5, with TRBD1 identical over 7 bases. With V trimmed by 6 bases and J by 5 bases, 6 bases remained unmatched. This CDR3 is built from 13 residues. Germline CDR1 reads MNHEY; CDR2 reads SVGAGI. Here the CDR3 reads CASRQQGLETQYF. In nucleotides, the CDR3 is TGTGCCAGCAGACAACAGGGGCTGGAGACCCAGTACTTC.

This clonotype was seen a few times. The chain is built from TRBV29-1 and TRBJ2-3, with 7 bases identical to TRBD2. J gave up 3 bases and V 3 bases, and 3 bases lay outside the gene matches. The CDR3 sequence is 13 residues long. Germline assignment: CDR1 SQVTM and CDR2 ANQGSEA. In DNA, the CDR3 is TGCAGCGTTGATCTTAGCGGGACAGATACGCAGTATTTT. This encodes CSVDLSGTDTQYF.

The chain joins TRBV7-6 to TRBJ2-1; 14 bases map to TRBD2. Germline V gene sequence: CDR1 SGHVS, CDR2 FNYEAQ. Trimming at V came to 4 bases and at J to 7 bases, leaving 12 bases not matched to a gene. The CDR3 sequence is 18 residues long. CDR3 in DNA: TGTGCCAGCAGCTCCAAAGGGACTAGCGGGAGATTGGGAAATGAGCAGTTCTTC. Translating gives CASSSKGTSGRLGNEQFF.

This chain joins TRBV20-1 and TRBJ1-3; D ambiguous. The ends were cut back, 1 base at V and 4 bases at J, with 14 bases in the middle. The CDR3 length is 15 residues. Germline V CDR1 and CDR2: DFQATT, SNEGSKA (reference sequence). The DNA of the CDR3 is TGCAGTGCTAGAGGCGCAAACCTGGGAGGAAACACCATATATTTT. Its protein product is CSARGANLGGNTIYF.

V usage is TRBV20-1 and J usage is TRBJ2-1, with D maybe TRBD2 (5 bases). V was cut by 3 bases and J by 2 bases, with 11 bases left in between. The CDR3 is 14 residues long. Per germline, CDR1 DFQATT and CDR2 SNEGSKA (reference sequence). Here the CDR3 DNA reads TGCAGTGCTAGTGCGGGTTTTGCCTACAATGAGCAGTTCTTC. Its protein is CSASAGFAYNEQFF.

This clonotype was detected once. Relative to the germline gene, one junction end is altered; a read error may explain this. The chain joins TRBV28 to TRBJ2-7, with 7 bases fitting TRBD1. CDR1 is MDHEN, CDR2 SYDVKM, per germline. The CDR3 consists of 13 residues. The CDR3 loop reads CVSTDREFYEQYF. CDR3 nucleotides: TGTGTCAGCACAGACAGGGAATTCTACGAGCAGTACTTC.

The V gene is TRBV24-1, the J gene TRBJ1-1; D uncertain. The germline V gene encodes CDR1 KGHDR and CDR2 SFDVKD. The CDR3 covers 14 residues. V lost 2 bases and J 1 base, leaving 7 bases between the germline ends. The CDR3 sequence: CATSDSGGNTEAFF. CDR3 sequence (DNA): TGTGCCACCAGTGATTCTGGCGGGAACACTGAAGCTTTCTTT.

In this sample, this clonotype turned up once. V and J are TRBV11-2 and TRBJ2-2; no firm D call. V was pared by 1 base and J by 0 bases, with 9 bases between. The CDR3 length is 16 residues. The germline V gene has CDR1 SGHAT and CDR2 FQNNGV. The CDR3 bases are TGTGCCAGCAGCTTAGGCGTCAACGCGAACACCGGGGAGCTGTTTTTT. This translates into CASSLGVNANTGELFF.

In this sample, this clonotype turned up a few times. The chain has TRBV5-1 and TRBJ2-3; 9 positions match TRBD2. CDR3 size: 16 residues. V lost 1 base and J lost 1; bases outside the gene matches: 4. The germline V gene has CDR1 SGHRS and CDR2 YFSETQ. In DNA form, the CDR3 reads TGCGCCAGCAGCTTGCTGCCTAGCGGGGGCACAGATACGCAGTATTTT. Translating gives CASSLLPSGGTDTQYF.